This section outlines one TCR beta chain sequence together with its context. Its antigen is as yet unknown. Produced via immunoSEQ multiplex PCR; TCRdb's table is partial and in-frame only. Of about 450,000 clones listed, roughly 89% are singletons. Described treatment: over 15 received Ad26.COV2.S at low or high dose, single or two shots; 5 received placebo; per-sample allocation not given. Samples analyzed were those drawn on day 63 after the first vaccine or placebo injection. In Boston, an adult donor aged 18-55 years took part. This sample was taken from a study of Ad26.COV2.S vaccination and SARS-CoV-2 variants. Germline V gives CDR1 MDHEN, CDR2 SYDVKM. The CDR3 consists of 17 residues. The trim removed 3 bases at V and 1 base at J, leaving 9 bases unmatched. Findings and limits, study-wide: Vaccine recipients posted higher spike-specific TCR breadth than their placebo counterparts.

The sample here was peripheral blood, taken in a trial of Ad26.COV2.S vaccine versus placebo. This sequence was found in a person between 18 and 59 years old who received the Ad26.COV2.S COVID-19 vaccine or a placebo. The rearrangement uses TRBV28 and TRBJ1-2; 9 nucleotides align to TRBD1. DNA for the CDR3: TGTGCCAGCAGTTTCTTCCCTGCGACAGGGGGTAACTATGGCTACACCTTC. This sequence encodes CASSFFPATGGNYGYTF.